The present TCR beta chain was sequenced within a study of cytomegalovirus exposure and HLA in healthy donors. CDR3 size: 16 residues. Germline-derived CDR1 and CDR2 are SGHRS and YFSETQ. Trimming took 4 bases from V and 2 from J; bases not matched to a gene: 6. Use of 60 Vbeta and 13 Jbeta primers characterized the PCR. Some clones are missing from TCRdb's copy, which holds only in-frame ones; the method was immunoSEQ multiplex PCR. Of around 170,000 clones listed, roughly 80% are singletons. Sequencing input: PBMCs. The V and J genes are TRBV5-1 and TRBJ2-5; 12 nucleotides align to TRBD2. The sequence came from a male donor in good health and CMV-seronegative. The CDR3 sequence: CASSVGTSGLQETQYF. CDR3 DNA: TGCGCCAGCAGCGTGGGGACTAGCGGGTTACAAGAGACCCAGTACTTC.